Listed below are T cell receptor beta chains from one sample, sequenced in a study of T cells in Graves' hyperthyroidism and ophthalmopathy. TCRdb passed the multiplex PCR reads through MiXCR, listing each CDR3 protein once. The sample lists around 350,000 distinct CDR3 sequences; 15% to 18% were seen once. What was sequenced was blood. The source of these receptors is a woman younger than 30 with Graves' hyperthyroidism that later progressed to Graves' ophthalmopathy. Both conserved end residues are part of each CDR3.

>TRBJ2-5|TRBV3-1
CASSQAPLGAGGKETQYF
>TRBJ2-2|TRBV7-9
CASSLVGGRGELFF
>TRBJ2-5|TRBV18
CASSPRDRGETQYF
>TRBJ2-1|TRBV6-6
CASSYWTGGYNEQFF
>TRBJ2-1|TRBV9
CASSGTGALYNEQFF
>TRBJ2-7|TRBV18
CASSPPAGIGRNYERYF
>TRBJ2-1|TRBV7-2
CASSSRTSGKSYNEQFF
>TRBJ2-7|TRBV20-1
CSPYPGTNSYEQYF
>TRBJ2-7|TRBV27
CASSSGTSGSREQYF
>TRBJ2-1|TRBV7-2
CASSSRPTGGPDEQFF
>TRBJ1-1|TRBV11-2
CASSFNLGAQKNTEAFF
>TRBJ2-3|TRBV4-3
CASSQQVYGTDTQYF
>TRBJ1-5|TRBV18
CASSPPLAGGNQPQHF
>TRBJ2-3|TRBV12-3/TRBV12-4
CASSLPRTTTYSTDTQYF
>TRBJ2-2|TRBV28
CASSLRVQGLGAGELFF
>TRBJ2-3|TRBV28
CASSFRSETDTQYF
>TRBJ1-5|TRBV4-2
CASSQDRGSGQPQHF
>TRBJ2-5|TRBV20-1
CSARNPPGETQYF
>TRBJ1-2|TRBV6-2/TRBV6-3
CASSRPVRRDRGNGYTF
>TRBJ2-1|TRBV7-2
CASSLESRWGGSYNEQFF
>TRBJ2-2|TRBV28
CASSPVYLSGTGELFF
>TRBJ2-5|TRBV24-1
CATSDLKGQGFRETQYF
>TRBJ1-5|TRBV24-1
CATRGSPQQPQHF
>TRBJ1-5|TRBV7-2
CASSTLGRDSNQPQHF
>TRBJ1-6|TRBV28
CASRVRGNSPLHF
>TRBJ2-2|TRBV5-1
CASSLSLTSRTSSTGELFF
>TRBJ2-7|TRBV27
CASSSTPVSSYEQYF
>TRBJ2-3|TRBV4-2
CASSQEGAKLTDTQYF
>TRBJ1-5|TRBV12-3/TRBV12-4
CASSLLPGQGDQPQHF
>TRBJ2-1|TRBV7-2
CASSLGGRRANEQFF
>TRBJ2-3|TRBV15
CATSRIAGDDTQYF
>TRBJ2-1|TRBV12-3/TRBV12-4
CASSFWLVAYNEQFF
>TRBJ2-7|TRBV28
CANNLQGSSYEQYF
>TRBJ2-2|TRBV11-2
CASSFDRWSGNTGELFF
>TRBJ1-1|TRBV27
CATSHRGRGTEAFF
>TRBJ2-7|TRBV7-2
CASSSDRVFYEQYF
>TRBJ2-7|TRBV2
CASREGGVSYEQYF
>TRBJ2-1|TRBV9
CVSSPGLEMGHEQFF
>TRBJ1-3|TRBV30
CAWEQGPGNTIYF
>TRBJ1-2|TRBV2
CASTKGAGGLNYGYTF
>TRBJ2-3|TRBV2
CASSEDDSLTDTQYF
>TRBJ2-3|TRBV5-1
CASSQATSNTDTQYF
>TRBJ2-7|TRBV19
CASSISGSISEQYF
>TRBJ2-2|TRBV6-1
CASSGAGENTGELFF
>TRBJ2-2|TRBV25-1
CATGTGYTGELFF
>TRBJ1-1|TRBV5-1
CASSSGTVLNTEAFF
>TRBJ2-5|TRBV7-9
CASSSRDSLLETQYF
>TRBJ2-4|TRBV11-3
CASKWGRAGAKNIQYF